This TCR beta chain was documented in a study of T cells in Graves' hyperthyroidism and ophthalmopathy. Study summary: It was at initial diagnosis, before any treatment, that peripheral blood was collected.

TCR beta CDR3 sequences were amplified from RNA transcripts. Primed by the HTBI set, a first-round RT-PCR was run on the TCR CDR3. TCRdb used MiXCR to reprocess the multiplex PCR reads, holding one entry per CDR3 protein. The sample consists of nearly 600,000 distinct CDR3 sequences, 14% of them appearing once. This CDR3 region has 15 residues. Trimming took off 3 bases at V and 0 bases at J, with 11 bases between the two ends. Per germline, CDR1 SGHRS and CDR2 YFSETQ. The study's findings and limits: Within blood appeared most thyroid clonotypes that had expanded above 0.001.

This clonotype was counted ten times or more. What it binds is unknown. Exclusion criteria comprised uncontrolled infection, other autoimmune disease, pregnancy or lactation. The PBMCs studied were ones that came from roughly 9.4 ml fresh peripheral blood. The origin of this receptor is a woman younger than 45 with Graves' hyperthyroidism that later progressed to Graves' ophthalmopathy. The specimen sequenced was blood. The V and J genes are TRBV5-1 and TRBJ2-3; D is tentatively TRBD1 or TRBD2 (5 bases each). The CDR3 loop is CASSSGTLSTDTQYF. The DNA of the CDR3 is TGCGCCAGCAGCTCCGGGACCCTGAGCACAGATACGCAGTATTTT.